The 15 T cell receptor beta chains in this list originate from one sample, sequenced in a study of T cells of healthy individuals. TCRdb re-analysed the 5' RACE reads in MiXCR, keeping a single row per CDR3 protein. This table has tens of thousands of distinct CDR3 sequences, around 15% appearing once. Every receptor here comes from a human donor in good health.

The J gene is TRBJ2-7, the V gene TRBV20-1; the D is unclear. The CDR3 loop spans 14 amino acids. Germline V gene data show CDR1 as DFQATT and CDR2 as SNEGSKA (reference sequence). Trimming removed 4 bases from V and 0 bases from J, with 13 bases in between. CDR3 sequence reads: CSATRTDSSYEQYF. The CDR3 DNA sequence: TGCAGTGCTACCAGGACGGATAGCTCCTACGAGCAGTACTTC.

At least ten counts were recorded for this clonotype. V usage is TRBV27 and J usage is TRBJ1-5; D gene ambiguous. Trimming cost V 9 bases and J 0 bases, with 6 bases left between them. Germline V gene lookup returns CDR1 MNHEY and CDR2 SMNVEV (reference sequence). The CDR3 sequence is 12 residues long. CDR3 protein: CARESSNQPQHF. DNA of the CDR3: TGTGCCAGGGAGAGTAGCAATCAGCCCCAGCATTTT.

CDR3 coding DNA: TGTGCCAGCAGCCAAAGCTCCGGGAGGGGGAGCAGCAACTACAATGAGCAGTTCTTC. Protein sequence: CASSQSSGRGSSNYNEQFF. The gene calls are TRBV4-2 and TRBJ2-1; 8 nucleotides agree with TRBD2. V was clipped by 2 bases and J by 3 bases; unmatched bases: 15. The V gene's germline CDR1 is LGHNA and CDR2 YNFKEQ. The CDR3 contains 19 residues.

There are many counts of this clonotype. The chain has TRBV25-1 and TRBJ1-2; possibly TRBD1 for D (5 bases). Germline CDR1 MGHDK, CDR2 SYGVNS. Trimming removed 2 bases at V and 3 bases at J, with 19 bases between. The CDR3 runs to 17 residues. In DNA form, the CDR3 reads TGTGCCAGCAGTGAACACCTGGCGGTCCCGGGGGACTATGGCTACACCTTC. Protein: CASSEHLAVPGDYGYTF.

This clonotype appeared many times. The chain carries TRBV2 and TRBJ2-7; 8 bases align to TRBD1. The ends lost 8 bases at V and 2 bases at J; junction bases unmatched: 11. Per the germline V gene, CDR1 is SNHLY and CDR2 is FYNNEI. The CDR3 contains 15 residues. CDR3: CASRLRQGIPYEQYF. Written as DNA, the CDR3 is TGTGCCAGCCGACTAAGACAGGGGATTCCCTACGAGCAGTACTTC.

Ten or more counts support this clonotype. The chain has TRBV28 and TRBJ2-7; 9 bases line up with TRBD1. The CDR3 is 15 amino acids. Trimming removed 3 bases from V and 7 bases from J; junction bases left unmatched: 10. Germline values: CDR1 MDHEN, CDR2 SYDVKM. For the CDR3, the DNA is TGTGCCAGCAGTTTCCCCGGGACAGGGCGAAGAGAGCAGTACTTC. Translating it yields CASSFPGTGRREQYF.

This clonotype was found a few times. The V and J genes are TRBV12-3 or TRBV12-4 and TRBJ1-5, with 8 bases identical to TRBD1. V lost 4 bases and J lost 11; bases outside the gene matches: 7. The CDR3 loop spans 13 amino acids. CDR3 amino acids: CASSSRTGQAQHF. As DNA, the CDR3 is TGTGCCAGCAGTTCCCGGACAGGGCAGGCCCAGCATTTT.

This clonotype came up many times. The J gene is TRBJ2-7, the V gene TRBV4-3; 10 nucleotides line up with TRBD2. The V gene's germline CDR1 is LGHNA and CDR2 YSLEER. The junction had 12 bases not matched to a gene; V was cut back by 0 bases and J by 1 base. There are 19 residues in the CDR3. The CDR3 bases are TGCGCCAGCAGCCAAGAAACCACGAGGACTAGCGGCCAGTCCTACGAGCAGTACTTC. Protein: CASSQETTRTSGQSYEQYF.

With regard to this clonotype: This could be a read error, since a much larger clone is one nucleotide away. The chain is built from TRBV7-2 and TRBJ2-5; 9 nucleotides line up with TRBD2. The CDR3 covers 15 residues. In germline, CDR1 is SGHTA, CDR2 FQGNSA. CDR3 DNA: TGTGCCAGCACCACCCCTAGCGGGGTACAAGAGACCCACTACTTC. Amino acid sequence: CASTTPSGVQETHYF.

The V gene is TRBV4-1, the J gene TRBJ2-1, with 8 bases aligning to TRBD2. Trimming removed 4 bases from V and 5 bases from J; junction bases left unmatched: 19. The CDR3 is made up of 19 amino acids. CDR1 is MGHRA, CDR2 YSYEKL, per germline. Here the CDR3 DNA reads TGCGCCAGCAGCCGGTCACCCGGCCCCCTAGCGGGTACTAACAATGAGCAGTTCTTC. Amino acids: CASSRSPGPLAGTNNEQFF.

The rearrangement links TRBV7-6 to TRBJ2-7; 9 bases are shared with TRBD2. This CDR3 has 15 amino acids. The germline CDR1 and CDR2 sequences are SGHVS and FNYEAQ. V gave up 0 bases and J gave up 3 bases; unmatched junction bases: 3. In nucleotides, the CDR3 is TGTGCCAGCAGCTTAGCTAGCGGGGGCGTCTACGAGCAGTACTTC. It encodes CASSLASGGVYEQYF. Based on the CDR3 plus reference TRBV7-6 and TRBJ2-7, the full variable domain is GAGVSQSPRYKVTKRGQDVALRCDPISGHVSLYWYRQALGQGPEFLTYFNYEAQQDKSGLPNDRFSAERPEGSISTLTIQRTEQRDSAMYRCASSLASGGVYEQYFGPGTRLTVT.

The sample holds a few counts of this clonotype. The chain employs TRBV4-1 and TRBJ1-1, with D tentatively TRBD1 (5 bases). The germline CDR1 and CDR2 sequences are MGHRA and YSYEKL. The CDR3 runs 14 residues. With 0 bases removed from V and 3 bases from J, the gap between germline ends came to 8 bases. As DNA, the CDR3 is TGCGCCAGCAGCCAAGACGGGGGGGACACTGAAGCTTTCTTT. Translating it yields CASSQDGGDTEAFF.

This clonotype was seen repeatedly, ten times or more. The gene calls are TRBV11-2 and TRBJ2-1; D gene unclear. Germline loops: CDR1 SGHAT, CDR2 FQNNGV. The V end lost 0 bases, the J end lost 6 bases, and 9 bases lay between the germline ends. The CDR3 sequence is 14 residues long. The CDR3 DNA reads as TGTGCCAGCAGCTTAGATCCGGCAATCAATGAGCAGTTCTTC. Residues: CASSLDPAINEQFF.

The CDR3, as DNA: TGTGCCAGCAGCCAAGGGGGGGGGTTGTTCACTGAAGCTTTCTTT. This gives the protein CASSQGGGLFTEAFF. The chain uses TRBV7-3 and TRBJ1-1; TRBD1 might be the D (6 bases). Germline V gives CDR1 SGHTA, CDR2 FQGTGA. V was clipped by 5 bases and J by 4 bases, with 17 bases between them. The CDR3 runs 15 residues. Full variable domain (outside the CDR3, taken from reference TRBV7-3 and TRBJ1-1): GAGVSQTPSNKVTEKGKYVELRCDPISGHTALYWYRQSLGQGPEFLIYFQGTGAADDSGLPNDRFFAVRPEGSVSTLKIQRTERGDSAVYLCASSQGGGLFTEAFFGQGTRLTVV.

Comments on this clonotype: This may be a read error, as it is one base from a much larger clone. J is TRBJ2-3 and V is TRBV10-2; tentatively, D is TRBD2 (6 bases). V gave up 6 bases and J gave up 2 bases, with 18 bases separating them. The CDR3 runs to 16 residues. Germline V gene sequence: CDR1 WSHSY, CDR2 SAAADI. CDR3 bases: TGCGCCAGCAGAGTGGGGGGACGGTGGTCCACAGATACGCAGTATTTT. The encoded protein is CASRVGGRWSTDTQYF.